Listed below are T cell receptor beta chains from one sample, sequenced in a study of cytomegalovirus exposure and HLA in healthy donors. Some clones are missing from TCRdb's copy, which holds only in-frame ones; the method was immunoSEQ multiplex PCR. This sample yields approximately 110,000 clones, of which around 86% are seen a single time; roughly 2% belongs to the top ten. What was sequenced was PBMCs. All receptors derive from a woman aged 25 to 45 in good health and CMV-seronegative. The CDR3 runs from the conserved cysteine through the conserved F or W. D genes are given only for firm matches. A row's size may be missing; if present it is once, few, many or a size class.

cdr3_nt: TGTGCCAGCGGTTCAGGGGGAGTGGGGTACAATGAGCAGTTCTTC
cdr3_aa: CASGSGGVGYNEQFF
clone_size: NA
d_call: TRBD1
j_call: TRBJ2-1
v_call: TRBV6-5

cdr3_nt: TGTGCCACCAGCACCGGACTAGCGGGAGCCGAGCAGTACTTC
cdr3_aa: CATSTGLAGAEQYF
clone_size: NA
d_call: TRBD2
j_call: TRBJ2-7
v_call: TRBV15

cdr3_nt: TGCGCCAGCAGTGACAGCGGGGTGAACACTGAAGCTTTCTTT
cdr3_aa: CASSDSGVNTEAFF
clone_size: NA
d_call: NA
j_call: TRBJ1-1
v_call: TRBV10-1

cdr3_nt: TGTGCCAGCAGCTTGGTCGGGAGGGCCGGTGAGCAGTACTTC
cdr3_aa: CASSLVGRAGEQYF
clone_size: NA
d_call: TRBD2
j_call: TRBJ2-7
v_call: TRBV5-4

cdr3_nt: TGTGCCAGCAGTCGGGGGAATCAGCCCCAGCATTTT
cdr3_aa: CASSRGNQPQHF
clone_size: NA
d_call: NA
j_call: TRBJ1-5
v_call: TRBV28

cdr3_nt: TGTGCCAGCAGTGCTGTCTCCCGCACAGATACGCAGTATTTT
cdr3_aa: CASSAVSRTDTQYF
clone_size: NA
d_call: NA
j_call: TRBJ2-3
v_call: TRBV6-1

cdr3_nt: TGTGCCAGCAGCGCGGTTCTTTCGGGCGGGGAGCTGTTTTTT
cdr3_aa: CASSAVLSGGELFF
clone_size: few
d_call: NA
j_call: TRBJ2-2
v_call: TRBV9

cdr3_nt: TGTGCCAGCAGCCCCGGGACTAGCGGTCCCTACGAGCAGTACTTC
cdr3_aa: CASSPGTSGPYEQYF
clone_size: NA
d_call: TRBD2
j_call: TRBJ2-7
v_call: TRBV7-9

cdr3_nt: TGTGCCAGCTGGTTAGCGGGAGCGCGTGAGCAGTTCTTC
cdr3_aa: CASWLAGAREQFF
clone_size: NA
d_call: TRBD2
j_call: TRBJ2-1
v_call: TRBV2

cdr3_nt: TGTGCCAGCAGCGTAGAGGCTAGCGGGAGTTTCTACAATGAGCAGTTCTTC
cdr3_aa: CASSVEASGSFYNEQFF
clone_size: NA
d_call: TRBD2
j_call: TRBJ2-1
v_call: TRBV9

cdr3_nt: TGTGCCAGTAGTATAGATCTCCAATTACAGGGGGCGGCGATGAACACTGAAGCTTTCTTT
cdr3_aa: CASSIDLQLQGAAMNTEAFF
clone_size: NA
d_call: TRBD1
j_call: TRBJ1-1
v_call: TRBV19

cdr3_nt: TGTGCCAGCAGCTCACCCTGGACTAGTTTAGTGATTGAGACCCAGTACTTC
cdr3_aa: CASSSPWTSLVIETQYF
clone_size: NA
d_call: NA
j_call: TRBJ2-5
v_call: TRBV21-1

cdr3_nt: TGCAGCGTTGATAGGCAGGCAGCCTATGGCTACACCTTC
cdr3_aa: CSVDRQAAYGYTF
clone_size: NA
d_call: NA
j_call: TRBJ1-2
v_call: TRBV29-1

cdr3_nt: TGTGCCAGCAATGGACTAGCGGCCTACAATGAGCAGTTCTTC
cdr3_aa: CASNGLAAYNEQFF
clone_size: NA
d_call: TRBD2
j_call: TRBJ2-1
v_call: TRBV2

cdr3_nt: TGTGCCAGCAGGCCCCTTTTACTAGCGGGGGGTACGTTCTTC
cdr3_aa: CASRPLLLAGGTFF
clone_size: NA
d_call: TRBD2
j_call: TRBJ2-1
v_call: TRBV2

cdr3_nt: TGCAGCGTTGAGGGGGGGACCTATGGCTACACCTTC
cdr3_aa: CSVEGGTYGYTF
clone_size: NA
d_call: NA
j_call: TRBJ1-2
v_call: TRBV29-1

cdr3_nt: TGTGCCAGCAGCTTAGCCGGGACTGGGACTACCTACGAGCAGTACTTC
cdr3_aa: CASSLAGTGTTYEQYF
clone_size: NA
d_call: TRBD2
j_call: TRBJ2-7
v_call: TRBV7-2

cdr3_nt: TGTGCCAGCAGCCCGACGACAGGGGTCCAGCCCCAGCATTTT
cdr3_aa: CASSPTTGVQPQHF
clone_size: once
d_call: TRBD1
j_call: TRBJ1-5
v_call: TRBV4-2

cdr3_nt: TGTGCCAGCAGTTACGCCCGGGACTTCTCCTACGAGCAGTACTTC
cdr3_aa: CASSYARDFSYEQYF
clone_size: NA
d_call: NA
j_call: TRBJ2-7
v_call: TRBV28

cdr3_nt: TGTGCCAGCAGTGAACATCGGGGGTCTGCGACCGGGGAGCTGTTTTTT
cdr3_aa: CASSEHRGSATGELFF
clone_size: NA
d_call: NA
j_call: TRBJ2-2
v_call: TRBV6-1

cdr3_nt: TGCGCCAGCAGCCGGGCGCGCGGGACCTACGAGCAGTACTTC
cdr3_aa: CASSRARGTYEQYF
clone_size: NA
d_call: NA
j_call: TRBJ2-7
v_call: TRBV5-1

cdr3_nt: TGTGCCAGTAGTACGATTCCCGGGACAAGGGGACCAGATACGCAGTATTTT
cdr3_aa: CASSTIPGTRGPDTQYF
clone_size: NA
d_call: NA
j_call: TRBJ2-3
v_call: TRBV19

cdr3_nt: TGTGCCAGCAGCCCGTTTAGCGGACAAGCCTACGAGCAGTACTTC
cdr3_aa: CASSPFSGQAYEQYF
clone_size: NA
d_call: NA
j_call: TRBJ2-7
v_call: TRBV4-2

cdr3_nt: TGCGCCAGCAGTGAGAGTGTGGGCTACGGCGAGCAGTACTTC
cdr3_aa: CASSESVGYGEQYF
clone_size: few
d_call: NA
j_call: TRBJ2-7
v_call: TRBV10-1

cdr3_nt: TGTGCCAGCAGTGAAATCGGGCAGGGGGTCACTGAAGCTTTCTTT
cdr3_aa: CASSEIGQGVTEAFF
clone_size: NA
d_call: TRBD1
j_call: TRBJ1-1
v_call: TRBV6-4

cdr3_nt: TGTGCCTGGAGTGGACAACAGGGGGCGTCCTACGAGCAGTACTTC
cdr3_aa: CAWSGQQGASYEQYF
clone_size: few
d_call: TRBD1
j_call: TRBJ2-7
v_call: TRBV30

cdr3_nt: TGTGCCAGCAGCCCAGGACAATTGGGCAATCAGCCCCAGCATTTT
cdr3_aa: CASSPGQLGNQPQHF
clone_size: NA
d_call: NA
j_call: TRBJ1-5
v_call: TRBV27

cdr3_nt: TGCGCCAGCAGCTCGGGGGACAGCTTGAACACTGAAGCTTTCTTT
cdr3_aa: CASSSGDSLNTEAFF
clone_size: NA
d_call: TRBD1
j_call: TRBJ1-1
v_call: TRBV5-1

cdr3_nt: TGTGCCAGCAGTCGCGACAGATCTGGCTACACCTTC
cdr3_aa: CASSRDRSGYTF
clone_size: NA
d_call: NA
j_call: TRBJ1-2
v_call: TRBV28

cdr3_nt: TGTGCCAGCAGTTACACCCAGTACGAGCAGTACTTC
cdr3_aa: CASSYTQYEQYF
clone_size: NA
d_call: NA
j_call: TRBJ2-7
v_call: TRBV7-2

cdr3_nt: TGTGCCAGCTCAAGGGGAAGGGGGGATACGCAGTATTTT
cdr3_aa: CASSRGRGDTQYF
clone_size: NA
d_call: NA
j_call: TRBJ2-3
v_call: TRBV7-2

cdr3_nt: TGTGCCAGCAGCCAGGAGGGTAGCGGGAGGAACGAGACCCAGTACTTC
cdr3_aa: CASSQEGSGRNETQYF
clone_size: NA
d_call: NA
j_call: TRBJ2-5
v_call: TRBV21-1

cdr3_nt: TGTGCCAGCAGTTACTTCTCAGGGGATGAAAAACTGTTTTTT
cdr3_aa: CASSYFSGDEKLFF
clone_size: NA
d_call: NA
j_call: TRBJ1-4
v_call: TRBV6-5

cdr3_nt: TGTGCCAGCAGCTTGCGTATCGGCGGGTTGAGCACAGATACGCAGTATTTT
cdr3_aa: CASSLRIGGLSTDTQYF
clone_size: NA
d_call: NA
j_call: TRBJ2-3
v_call: TRBV5-4

cdr3_nt: TGTGCCAGCAGCTTAAGATACGCGGGAAAACTGTTTTTT
cdr3_aa: CASSLRYAGKLFF
clone_size: NA
d_call: NA
j_call: TRBJ1-4
v_call: TRBV7-9

cdr3_nt: TGTGCCAGCAGCACCCCTGCGGTGGGAGGGAGGTACGAGCAGTACTTC
cdr3_aa: CASSTPAVGGRYEQYF
clone_size: NA
d_call: TRBD2
j_call: TRBJ2-7
v_call: TRBV7-9

cdr3_nt: TGTGCTAGTGGTTTGGAGGGGGGGGCCTACGAGCAGTACTTC
cdr3_aa: CASGLEGGAYEQYF
clone_size: NA
d_call: NA
j_call: TRBJ2-7
v_call: TRBV12-5

cdr3_nt: TGTGCCAGCAGTTCCTCCGAAGGGGGCGGGTACGAGCAGTACTTC
cdr3_aa: CASSSSEGGGYEQYF
clone_size: once
d_call: TRBD1
j_call: TRBJ2-7
v_call: TRBV28